A selection of T cell receptor beta chains follows, all from one sample in a study of T cells in localized non-small cell lung cancer. Generated by immunoSEQ multiplex PCR, the TCRdb table keeps only in-frame clones and is missing some. The sample holds tens of thousands of clones; 80% to 85% are singletons and the top ten take roughly 4.8%. The source material was PBMCs, sampled before any cancer treatment. The receptor source for this set is a man between 40 and 70 years old with stage II lung adenocarcinoma. Each CDR3 is given with its conserved first and last residue. D genes are given only for firm matches. The size entry is marked missing in some rows and otherwise reads once, few, many or a size class.

V gene: TRBV6-6; D gene: -; J gene: TRBJ1-1; clone size: -; CDR3 protein: CASSSTDSPEAFF; CDR3 DNA: TGTGCCAGCAGTTCCACAGACAGTCCCGAAGCTTTCTTT
V gene: TRBV28; D gene: -; J gene: TRBJ1-2; clone size: -; CDR3 protein: CASSLQGLRYGYTF; CDR3 DNA: TGTGCCAGCAGTTTGCAGGGCCTTCGTTATGGCTACACCTTC
V gene: TRBV5-1; D gene: -; J gene: TRBJ2-7; clone size: -; CDR3 protein: CASSLAPSSYEQYF; CDR3 DNA: TGCGCCAGCAGCTTGGCGCCGTCCTCCTACGAGCAGTACTTC
V gene: TRBV2; D gene: -; J gene: TRBJ1-4; clone size: -; CDR3 protein: CASSRSASANEKLFF; CDR3 DNA: TGTGCCAGCAGTCGATCGGCCTCGGCTAATGAAAAACTGTTTTTT
V gene: TRBV4-3; D gene: -; J gene: TRBJ1-1; clone size: -; CDR3 protein: CASSQVWGGIPEAFF; CDR3 DNA: TGCGCCAGCAGCCAAGTCTGGGGAGGGATCCCTGAAGCTTTCTTT
V gene: TRBV9; D gene: -; J gene: TRBJ1-6; clone size: -; CDR3 protein: CASSALDSFNPPLHF; CDR3 DNA: TGTGCCAGCAGCGCCTTGGACAGTTTTAATCCACCCCTCCACTTT
V gene: TRBV29-1; D gene: -; J gene: TRBJ1-1; clone size: few; CDR3 protein: CSVVGPYTEAFF; CDR3 DNA: TGCAGCGTTGTGGGCCCGTACACTGAAGCTTTCTTT
V gene: TRBV19; D gene: -; J gene: TRBJ2-5; clone size: once; CDR3 protein: CASRLGHKEGTQYF; CDR3 DNA: TGTGCCAGTAGGCTCGGACACAAAGAGGGGACCCAGTACTTC
V gene: TRBV6-1; D gene: -; J gene: TRBJ1-5; clone size: -; CDR3 protein: CASTPGHLENQPQHF; CDR3 DNA: TGTGCCAGCACCCCGGGACACCTCGAGAATCAGCCCCAGCATTTT
V gene: TRBV6-1; D gene: TRBD2; J gene: TRBJ2-1; clone size: once; CDR3 protein: CASSEGPIAGAYLSSYNEQFF; CDR3 DNA: TGTGCCAGCAGCGAAGGTCCAATAGCGGGCGCTTACCTAAGCTCCTACAATGAGCAGTTCTTC
V gene: TRBV19; D gene: -; J gene: TRBJ2-1; clone size: -; CDR3 protein: CASSIGVQVGRYNEQFF; CDR3 DNA: TGTGCCAGTAGTATAGGGGTGCAAGTGGGTCGGTACAATGAGCAGTTCTTC
V gene: TRBV6-4; D gene: TRBD1; J gene: TRBJ1-1; clone size: once; CDR3 protein: CASSDDRDSTEAFF; CDR3 DNA: TGTGCCAGCAGTGACGACAGGGACTCCACTGAAGCTTTCTTT
V gene: TRBV5-4; D gene: TRBD2; J gene: TRBJ2-3; clone size: once; CDR3 protein: CASRPRERGAFTDTQYF; CDR3 DNA: TGTGCCAGCAGACCGAGAGAGCGGGGGGCCTTCACAGATACGCAGTATTTT